This TCR beta chain was captured by sequencing in a study of identical twins. Findings and limits, study-wide: Out-of-frame alpha sequences shared by twins showed excess low generation probability. Analyses of zero insertions could, in part, be confounded by invariant MAIT and iNKT cells. Carriage of fewer insertions was seen in abundant cord blood beta clonotypes, whereas memory repertoires showed none.

Remarks on this clonotype: Its antigen is currently unknown.

All donors were healthy Caucasians. Germline loops: CDR1 DFQATT, CDR2 SNEGSKA (reference sequence). Trimming took 6 bases from V and 6 from J, leaving 18 bases between them. The CDR3 is made up of 13 amino acids. Using its own MiXCR run on the 5' RACE reads, TCRdb lists one record per CDR3 protein. In the table there are under 300,000 distinct CDR3 sequences, over 13% of which are singletons. The sequencing sample was made of memory (CD45RO+) T cells sorted from blood. The rearrangement joins TRBV20-1 to TRBJ2-7, with D unresolved. The TCR originated in a young woman in good health. The CDR3 nucleotides read TGCAGTGCCAGAATAGACACGATGGGCGAGCAGTACTTC. Translating gives CSARIDTMGEQYF.